This T cell receptor beta chain originates from a study of T cell changes during pregnancy in multiple sclerosis. Measured with immunoSEQ multiplex PCR; TCRdb has only the in-frame clones, and not every one. The sample lists about 23,000 clones, under 90% occurring once. The CDR3 runs 15 residues. V dropped 4 bases and J dropped 5; count of bases not matched to a gene: 11. CDR1 is MNHEY, CDR2 SMNVEV, per germline (reference sequence). The chain has TRBV27 and TRBJ2-7, with 7 bases that match TRBD1. This TCR was sampled from a female donor with multiple sclerosis, enrolled in a pregnancy study. The sequencing used CD8+ T cells from peripheral blood mononuclear cells, collected before pregnancy. The CDR3 reads CASSSRQGAIDEQYF. CDR3 DNA: TGTGCCAGCAGTTCCCGACAGGGCGCTATCGACGAGCAGTACTTC.